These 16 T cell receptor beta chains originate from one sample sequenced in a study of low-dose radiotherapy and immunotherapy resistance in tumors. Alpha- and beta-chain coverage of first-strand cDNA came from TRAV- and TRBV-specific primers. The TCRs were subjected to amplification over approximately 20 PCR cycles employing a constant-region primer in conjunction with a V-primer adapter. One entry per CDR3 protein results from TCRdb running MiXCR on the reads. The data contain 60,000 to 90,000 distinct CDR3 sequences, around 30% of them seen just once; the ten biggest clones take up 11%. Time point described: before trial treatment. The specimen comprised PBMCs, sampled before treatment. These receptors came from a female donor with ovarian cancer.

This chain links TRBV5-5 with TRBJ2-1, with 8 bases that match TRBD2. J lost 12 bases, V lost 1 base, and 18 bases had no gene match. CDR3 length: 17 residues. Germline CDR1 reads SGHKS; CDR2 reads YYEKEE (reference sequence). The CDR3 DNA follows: TGTGCCAGCAGCTTGTCGGGGGGGACTTACGGGGTGGTAGGGCAGTTCTTC. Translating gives CASSLSGGTYGVVGQFF. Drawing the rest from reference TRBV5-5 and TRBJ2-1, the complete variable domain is DAGVTQSPTHLIKTRGQQVTLRCSPISGHKSVSWYQQVLGQGPQFIFQYYEKEERGRGNFPDRFSARQFPNYSSELNVNALLLGDSALYLCASSLSGGTYGVVGQFFGPGTRLTVL.

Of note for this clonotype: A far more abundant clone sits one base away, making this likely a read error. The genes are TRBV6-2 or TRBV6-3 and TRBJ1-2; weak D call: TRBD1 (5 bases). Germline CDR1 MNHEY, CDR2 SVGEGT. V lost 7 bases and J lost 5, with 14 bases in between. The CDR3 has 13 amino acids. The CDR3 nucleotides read TGTGCCAGCAACCCAGGGACCATGTATGGCTACACCTTC. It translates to CASNPGTMYGYTF.

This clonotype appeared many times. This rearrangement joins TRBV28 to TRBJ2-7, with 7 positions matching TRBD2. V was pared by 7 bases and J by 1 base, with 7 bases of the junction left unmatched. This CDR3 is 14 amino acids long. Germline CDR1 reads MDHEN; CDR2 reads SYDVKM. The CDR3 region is CASTMWGGSYEQYF. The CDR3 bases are TGTGCCAGCACCATGTGGGGGGGATCCTACGAGCAGTACTTC.

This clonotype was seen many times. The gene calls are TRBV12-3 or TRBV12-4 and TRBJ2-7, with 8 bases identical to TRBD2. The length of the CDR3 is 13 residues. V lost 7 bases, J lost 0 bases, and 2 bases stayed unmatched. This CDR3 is CASMSGSSYEQYF. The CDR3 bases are TGTGCCAGCATGAGCGGGAGCTCCTACGAGCAGTACTTC.

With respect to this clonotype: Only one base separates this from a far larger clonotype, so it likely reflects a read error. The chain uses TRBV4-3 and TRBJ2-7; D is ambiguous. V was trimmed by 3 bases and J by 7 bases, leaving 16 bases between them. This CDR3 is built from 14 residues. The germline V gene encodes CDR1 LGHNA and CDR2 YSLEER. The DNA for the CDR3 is TGCGCCAGCAGCCACCGCCATCCCGGTGGTGAGCAGTACTTC. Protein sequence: CASSHRHPGGEQYF.

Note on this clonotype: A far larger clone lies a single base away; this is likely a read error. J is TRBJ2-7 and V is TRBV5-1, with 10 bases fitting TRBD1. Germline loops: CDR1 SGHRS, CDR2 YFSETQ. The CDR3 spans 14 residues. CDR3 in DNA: TGTGTCAGCAGCTTGACAGGGGGCGGGTACGAGCAGTACTTC. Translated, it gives CVSSLTGGGYEQYF.

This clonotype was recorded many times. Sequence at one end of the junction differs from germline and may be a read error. The CDR3 coding sequence is TGTGCCACCAGTTCCCCCATAGCGGGGGGACAAGAGACCCAGTACTTC. The encoded protein is CATSSPIAGGQETQYF. The V call is TRBV28, the J call TRBJ2-5; 10 bases are a match to TRBD2. The CDR3 has 16 residues. Per germline, CDR1 MDHEN and CDR2 SYDVKM.

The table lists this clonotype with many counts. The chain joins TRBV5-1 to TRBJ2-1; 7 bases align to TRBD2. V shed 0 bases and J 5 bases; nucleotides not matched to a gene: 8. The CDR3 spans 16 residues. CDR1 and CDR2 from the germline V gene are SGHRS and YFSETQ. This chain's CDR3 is CASSLAFASGHNEQFF. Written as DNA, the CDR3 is TGCGCCAGCAGCTTGGCCTTCGCTAGCGGCCACAATGAGCAGTTCTTC.

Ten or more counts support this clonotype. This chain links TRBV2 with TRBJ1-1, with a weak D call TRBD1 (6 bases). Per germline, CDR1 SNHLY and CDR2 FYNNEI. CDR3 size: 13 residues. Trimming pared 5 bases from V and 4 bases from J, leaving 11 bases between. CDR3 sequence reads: CASSPQGGTEAFF. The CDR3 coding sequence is TGTGCCAGCAGTCCACAGGGCGGCACTGAAGCTTTCTTT.

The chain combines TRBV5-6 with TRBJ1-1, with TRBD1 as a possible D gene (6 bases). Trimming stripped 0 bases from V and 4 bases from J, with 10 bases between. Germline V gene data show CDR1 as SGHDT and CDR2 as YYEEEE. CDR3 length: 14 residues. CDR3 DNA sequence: TGTGCCAGCAGCTTGGACAGGGCGGCCACTGAAGCTTTCTTT. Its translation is CASSLDRAATEAFF.

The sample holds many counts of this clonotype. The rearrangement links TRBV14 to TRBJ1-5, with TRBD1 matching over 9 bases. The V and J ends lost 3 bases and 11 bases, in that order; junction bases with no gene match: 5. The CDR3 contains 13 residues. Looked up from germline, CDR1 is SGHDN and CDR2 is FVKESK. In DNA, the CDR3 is TGTGCCAGCAGCCACGGGACAGGGCTGACCCAGCATTTT. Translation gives CASSHGTGLTQHF.

The chain's CDR3 is CASGIGKETQYF. CDR3 in DNA: TGTGCCAGCGGGATCGGAAAAGAGACCCAGTACTTC. The rearrangement joins TRBV6-2 or TRBV6-3 to TRBJ2-5; D gene uncertain. The CDR3 loop spans 12 amino acids. V lost 8 bases, J lost 3 bases, and 10 bases lay in between. Germline assignment: CDR1 MNHEY and CDR2 SVGEGT.

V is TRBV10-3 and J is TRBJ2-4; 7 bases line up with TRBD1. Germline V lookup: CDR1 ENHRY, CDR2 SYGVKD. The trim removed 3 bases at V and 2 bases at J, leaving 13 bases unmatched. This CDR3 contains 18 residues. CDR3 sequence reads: CAISDPSIDRVTKNIQYF. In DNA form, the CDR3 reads TGTGCCATCAGTGACCCGTCGATAGACAGGGTGACCAAAAACATTCAGTACTTC.

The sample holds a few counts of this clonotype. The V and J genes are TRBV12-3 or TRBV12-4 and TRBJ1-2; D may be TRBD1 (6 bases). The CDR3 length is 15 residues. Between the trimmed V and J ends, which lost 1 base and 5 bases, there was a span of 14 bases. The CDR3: CASSLVTRGPYGYTF. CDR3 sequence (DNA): TGTGCCAGCAGTTTAGTCACCAGGGGTCCATATGGCTACACCTTC.

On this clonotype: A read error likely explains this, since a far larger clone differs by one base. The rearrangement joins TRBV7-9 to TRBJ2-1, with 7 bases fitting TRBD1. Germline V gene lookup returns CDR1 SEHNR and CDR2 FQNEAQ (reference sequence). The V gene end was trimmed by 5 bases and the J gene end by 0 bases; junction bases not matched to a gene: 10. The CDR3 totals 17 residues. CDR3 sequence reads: CASSQGQFTSSYNEQFF. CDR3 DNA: TGTGCCAGCAGCCAGGGACAGTTCACTAGCTCCTACAATGAGCAGTTCTTC.

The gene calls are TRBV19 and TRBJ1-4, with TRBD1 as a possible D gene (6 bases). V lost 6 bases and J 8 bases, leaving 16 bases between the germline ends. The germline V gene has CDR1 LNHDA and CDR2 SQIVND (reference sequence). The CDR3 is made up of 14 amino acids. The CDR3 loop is CASREDSLGEKLFF. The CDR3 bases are TGTGCCAGTAGAGAGGACAGCCTGGGGGAAAAACTGTTTTTT.